Following are 21 T cell receptor beta chains from one sample sequenced in a study of T-cell reconstitution after alpha-beta-depleted transplantation in children. Unique molecular identifiers featured in how the TCRbeta library was prepared. TCRdb ran MiXCR on the PCR reads and lists one entry per CDR3 protein. The sample consists of approximately 520,000 distinct CDR3 sequences, approximately 10% of them appearing once. The sequencing used PBMCs, mostly from graft donor cells, collected 180 days after TCRalphabeta/CD19-depleted stem cell transplant. The receptors derive from a female patient between 2 and 15 years old who had a stem cell transplant for aplastic anemia, so the T cells may come from the graft donor.

V usage is TRBV7-2 and J usage is TRBJ2-3, with TRBD2 matching over 14 bases. Germline-derived CDR1 and CDR2 are SGHTA and FQGNSA. The V gene end was trimmed by 0 bases and the J gene end by 4 bases; junction bases not matched to a gene: 0. This CDR3 region has 16 residues. The CDR3 DNA reads as TGTGCCAGCAGCTTAGCGGGACTAGCGGGAGCAGATACGCAGTATTTT. This gives the protein CASSLAGLAGADTQYF.

This sequence joins TRBV12-3 or TRBV12-4 and TRBJ1-5; TRBD1 matches 11 bases. Trimming removed 3 bases from V and 6 bases from J; junction bases left unmatched: 10. The CDR3 contains 17 residues. CDR3 bases: TGTGCCAGCAGTTTTGAGGTTGGACAGGGGGCAATTCAGCCCCAGCATTTT. This gives the protein CASSFEVGQGAIQPQHF.

The genes are TRBV7-2 and TRBJ2-5; 12 nucleotides match TRBD2. This CDR3 has 17 residues. The junction had 9 bases not matched to a gene; V was cut back by 2 bases and J by 5 bases. Germline CDR1 and CDR2: SGHTA and FQGNSA. This chain's CDR3 is CASSLRASGRARETQYF. The CDR3 DNA sequence: TGTGCCAGCAGCTTAAGAGCTAGCGGGAGGGCCCGGGAGACCCAGTACTTC.

The chain recombines TRBV7-2 with TRBJ1-1; unclear D gene. The V end was cut by 1 base, the J end by 5 bases, with 11 bases between. Germline V gives CDR1 SGHTA, CDR2 FQGNSA. There are 14 residues in the CDR3. CDR3 amino acids: CASSLGGDGTEAFF. CDR3 bases: TGTGCCAGCAGCTTAGGAGGTGACGGGACTGAAGCTTTCTTT.

This clonotype was seen more than once but under ten times. The gene calls are TRBV20-1 and TRBJ1-5; D is unclear. This CDR3 contains 15 residues. V was cut by 1 base and J by 3 bases, with 13 bases left in between. Germline-derived CDR1 and CDR2 are DFQATT and SNEGSKA (reference sequence). Here the CDR3 DNA reads TGCAGTGCTAGAGTAGAAGGACCGATCAATCAGCCCCAGCATTTT. Encoded protein: CSARVEGPINQPQHF.

This chain joins TRBV5-1 and TRBJ2-3, with TRBD2 identical over 9 bases. The CDR3 has 15 residues. Germline-derived CDR1 and CDR2 are SGHRS and YFSETQ. Germline trimming cut 3 bases from V and 2 bases from J; bases unmatched to any gene: 4. The CDR3 loop reads CASSWLAGATDTQYF. DNA of the CDR3: TGCGCCAGCAGCTGGTTAGCGGGAGCCACAGATACGCAGTATTTT.

The rearrangement joins TRBV4-2 to TRBJ2-7; D remains ambiguous. Trimming left V 10 bases short and J 1 base short, with 14 bases between. CDR3 length equals 13 residues. CDR1 and CDR2 (germline): LGHNA, YNFKEQ. CDR3 protein: CAIGLGPSYEQYF. CDR3 sequence (DNA): TGTGCCATCGGCCTTGGGCCTTCCTACGAGCAGTACTTC.

The gene calls are TRBV5-1 and TRBJ1-1; 8 positions match TRBD1. The V gene's germline CDR1 is SGHRS and CDR2 YFSETQ. Losses at the gene ends were 1 base for V and 9 bases for J; bases not matched to a gene: 14. CDR3 length: 16 amino acids. CDR3 nucleotide sequence: TGCGCCAGCAGCTTGTCCAGGGGGCGAAATCGAGATCAAGCTTTCTTT. Translation: CASSLSRGRNRDQAFF.

The chain couples TRBV20-1 to TRBJ2-2; 11 positions match TRBD2. This CDR3 comprises 15 residues. The germline V gene encodes CDR1 DFQATT and CDR2 SNEGSKA (reference sequence). CDR3 sequence: CSFVAGGPSTGELFF. The CDR3 nucleotides are TGCAGCTTTGTAGCGGGAGGGCCGAGCACCGGGGAGCTGTTTTTT.

This rearrangement joins TRBV20-1 to TRBJ1-2; 10 nucleotides agree with TRBD1. The CDR3 sequence is 17 residues long. J lost 8 bases, V lost 2 bases, and 17 bases had no gene match. Germline CDR1 reads DFQATT; CDR2 reads SNEGSKA (reference sequence). In DNA, the CDR3 is TGCAGTGCTAGAAACTTCCGGGACAGGGGCCTTCCAGGAGGCTACACCTTC. Translating it yields CSARNFRDRGLPGGYTF.

The chain has TRBV5-1 and TRBJ2-2; D not certain. The CDR3 runs 16 residues. Trimming cost V 4 bases and J 5 bases, with 18 bases left between them. Looked up from germline, CDR1 is SGHRS and CDR2 is YFSETQ. CDR3 nucleotides: TGCGCCAGCAGCCCCCCCGGCCGCACCCTGACCGGGGAGCTGTTTTTT. Translating it yields CASSPPGRTLTGELFF.

This clonotype occurred a few times. As DNA, the CDR3 is TGTGCCAGCAGTTTATGGGGACAGGGGGACGAAAAACTGTTTTTT. This translates into CASSLWGQGDEKLFF. The rearrangement links TRBV27 to TRBJ1-4, with 11 bases that match TRBD1. Germline V CDR1 and CDR2: MNHEY, SMNVEV (reference sequence). Trimming removed 1 base from V and 8 bases from J; junction bases left unmatched: 3. This CDR3 has 15 residues.

A few counts support this clonotype. DNA of the CDR3: TGCAGTGCAGCACGTCTCTACGAGCAGTACTTC. This codes for CSAARLYEQYF. V usage is TRBV20-1 and J usage is TRBJ2-7; D is unresolved. The CDR3 sequence is 11 residues long. CDR1 and CDR2 (germline): DFQATT, SNEGSKA (reference sequence). V lost 6 bases and J 3 bases, leaving 9 bases between the germline ends.

J is TRBJ2-3 and V is TRBV7-2; D may be TRBD1 or TRBD2 (5 bases each). V gave up 6 bases and J gave up 9 bases, with 22 bases separating them. CDR3 length: 15 residues. Germline V lookup: CDR1 SGHTA, CDR2 FQGNSA. For the CDR3, the DNA is TGTGCCAGCAGTCCGGGACCCGCTAGGATTGAAACGCAGTATTTT. Translation gives CASSPGPARIETQYF.

In the case of this clonotype: A much larger clone differs from this one at a single base, so this may be a read error. V gene TRBV11-2 combines with J gene TRBJ1-2; 8 bases map to TRBD1. Looked up from germline, CDR1 is SGHAT and CDR2 is FQNNGV. The CDR3 has 15 residues. The CDR3 DNA sequence: TGTGCCAGCAGCTTAGGTACAGGGGGTGCCTATGGCGACACCTTC. Amino acids: CASSLGTGGAYGDTF.

The V call is TRBV7-3, the J call TRBJ2-1; the D is unclear. CDR3 length equals 13 residues. Germline CDR1 SGHTA, CDR2 FQGTGA. V dropped 5 bases and J dropped 8 bases, with 13 bases sitting between them. The CDR3 coding sequence is TGTGCCAGCAGCGACGCCGGGCCGGATGAGCAGTTCTTC. Amino acids: CASSDAGPDEQFF.

The V and J genes are TRBV4-3 and TRBJ2-1; D remains unclear. The CDR3 totals 15 residues. Germline V gene lookup returns CDR1 LGHNA and CDR2 YSLEER. Trimming pared 0 bases from V and 3 bases from J, leaving 9 bases between. The CDR3 DNA sequence: TGCGCCAGCAGCCAAGATTGGGCCAGCTACAATGAGCAGTTCTTC. Amino acids: CASSQDWASYNEQFF.

A few counts support this clonotype. The chain recombines TRBV9 with TRBJ2-7; TRBD2 agrees at 8 bases. V was clipped by 0 bases and J by 7 bases; unmatched bases: 3. This CDR3 has 13 residues. CDR1 SGDLS and CDR2 YYNGEE come from the germline V gene. CDR3 in DNA: TGTGCCAGCAGCGTAGCTGTAGCGGGGGAGCAGTACGTC. Residues: CASSVAVAGEQYV.

This clonotype has a handful of counts. V and J are TRBV6-5 and TRBJ2-7; TRBD2 matches at 10 bases. The J segment lost 6 bases and the V segment lost 1 base, leaving 12 bases of the junction unmatched. This CDR3 is built from 17 residues. The germline gives CDR1 MNHEY, CDR2 SVGAGI. CDR3 in DNA: TGTGCCAGCAGTTACTTTTCGCCTAGCGGGAGATTTTCCGAGCAGTACTTC. This gives the protein CASSYFSPSGRFSEQYF.

The chain links TRBV27 to TRBJ2-1; D is unresolved. The V gene lost 1 base and the J gene lost 0 bases, with 7 bases spanning the gap. The CDR3 totals 15 residues. Looked up from germline, CDR1 is MNHEY and CDR2 is SMNVEV (reference sequence). Here the CDR3 reads CASSLLWSSYNEQFF. Here the CDR3 DNA reads TGTGCCAGCAGTTTATTGTGGTCCTCCTACAATGAGCAGTTCTTC.

In its sample, this clonotype was seen a few times. J is TRBJ1-3 and V is TRBV4-3, with 7 bases matching TRBD1. CDR3 length: 16 residues. The V gene's germline CDR1 is LGHNA and CDR2 YSLEER. Trimming removed 2 bases from V and 4 bases from J; junction bases left unmatched: 8. DNA for the CDR3: TGCGCCAGCAGCCAAACCCCTACAGGGGTCGGAAACACCATATATTTT. Protein sequence: CASSQTPTGVGNTIYF.